Described below is a single TCR beta chain sequence and its context. This sample stems from a study of blood T cell repertoires in COVID-19. The CDR3 runs 14 residues. The V gene end was trimmed by 5 bases and the J gene end by 6 bases; junction bases not matched to a gene: 8. Germline-derived CDR1 and CDR2 are WNHNN and SYGVQD (reference sequence). The method was immunoSEQ multiplex PCR; TCRdb's version includes in-frame clones alone and lacks a portion of them. The data contain 200,000 to 250,000 clones, approximately 80% of them singletons. The chain is built from TRBV10-1 and TRBJ2-7; 9 nucleotides match TRBD1. This receptor was taken from a man older than 75 with acute or convalescent COVID-19. Material: peripheral blood. CDR3 residues: CASSPIRTGAEQYF. The DNA of the CDR3 is TGCGCCAGCAGTCCCATCCGGACAGGGGCCGAGCAGTACTTC.